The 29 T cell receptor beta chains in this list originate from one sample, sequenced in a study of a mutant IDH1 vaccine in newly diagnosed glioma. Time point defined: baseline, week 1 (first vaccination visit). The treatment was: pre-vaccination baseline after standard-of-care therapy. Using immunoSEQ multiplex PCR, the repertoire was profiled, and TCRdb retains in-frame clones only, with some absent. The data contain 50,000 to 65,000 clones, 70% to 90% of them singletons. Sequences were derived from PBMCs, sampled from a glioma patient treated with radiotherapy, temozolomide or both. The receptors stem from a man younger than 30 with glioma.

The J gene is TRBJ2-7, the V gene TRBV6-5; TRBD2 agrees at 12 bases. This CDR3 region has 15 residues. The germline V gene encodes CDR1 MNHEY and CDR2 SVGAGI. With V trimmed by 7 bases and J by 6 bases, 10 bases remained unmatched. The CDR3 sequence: CASTPPGLAGGEQYF. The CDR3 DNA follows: TGTGCCAGCACTCCTCCGGGACTAGCGGGTGGCGAGCAGTACTTC.

The CDR3 is CASRPGPEGYGYTF. In DNA form, the CDR3 reads TGCGCCAGCAGGCCAGGACCTGAGGGCTATGGCTACACCTTC. The chain is built from TRBV5-1 and TRBJ1-2; D not certain. The germline V gene encodes CDR1 SGHRS and CDR2 YFSETQ. Trimming cost V 5 bases and J 4 bases, with 15 bases left between them. This CDR3 region has 14 residues.

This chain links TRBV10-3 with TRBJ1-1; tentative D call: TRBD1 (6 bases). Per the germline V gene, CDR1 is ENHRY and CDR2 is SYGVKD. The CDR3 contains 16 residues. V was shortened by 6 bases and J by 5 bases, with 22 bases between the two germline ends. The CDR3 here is CAISDRGGARNTEAFF. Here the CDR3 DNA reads TGTGCCATCAGCGATAGGGGGGGGGCGCGTAATACTGAAGCTTTCTTT.

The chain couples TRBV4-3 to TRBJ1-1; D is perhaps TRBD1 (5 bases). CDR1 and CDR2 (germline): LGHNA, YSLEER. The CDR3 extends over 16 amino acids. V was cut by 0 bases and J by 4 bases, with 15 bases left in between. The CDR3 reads CASSQDGDASLTEAFF. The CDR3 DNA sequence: TGCGCCAGCAGCCAAGATGGGGACGCGAGTCTCACTGAAGCTTTCTTT.

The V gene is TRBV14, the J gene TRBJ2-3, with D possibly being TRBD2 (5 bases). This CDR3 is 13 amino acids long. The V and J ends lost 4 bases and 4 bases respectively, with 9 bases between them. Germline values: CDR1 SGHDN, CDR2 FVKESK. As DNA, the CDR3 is TGTGCCAGCAGCCTAGGAGGCCCAGATACGCAGTATTTT. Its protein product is CASSLGGPDTQYF.

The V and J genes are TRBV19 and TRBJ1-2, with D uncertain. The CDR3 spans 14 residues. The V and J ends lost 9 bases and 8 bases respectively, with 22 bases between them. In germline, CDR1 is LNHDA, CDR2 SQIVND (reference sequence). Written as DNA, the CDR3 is TGTGCCAGCGAATCGCTGGGAGGGAAAAGGGGCTACACCTTC. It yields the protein CASESLGGKRGYTF.

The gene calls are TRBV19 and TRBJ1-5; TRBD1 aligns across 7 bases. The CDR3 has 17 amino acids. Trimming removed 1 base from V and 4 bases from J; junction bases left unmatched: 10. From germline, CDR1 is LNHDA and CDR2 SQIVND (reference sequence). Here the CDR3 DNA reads TGTGCCAGTAGTATAGCCCAGGGGGTCAGGCGAAATCAGCCCCAGCATTTT. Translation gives CASSIAQGVRRNQPQHF.

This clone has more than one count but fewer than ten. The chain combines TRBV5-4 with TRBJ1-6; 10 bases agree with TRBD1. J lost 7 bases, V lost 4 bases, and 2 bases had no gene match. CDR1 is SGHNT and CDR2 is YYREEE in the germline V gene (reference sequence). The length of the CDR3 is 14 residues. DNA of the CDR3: TGTGCCAGCAGCCGGGACAGGGGAAATTCACCCCTCCACTTT. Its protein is CASSRDRGNSPLHF. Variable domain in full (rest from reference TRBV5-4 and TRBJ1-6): ETGVTQSPTHLIKTRGQQVTLRCSSQSGHNTVSWYQQALGQGPQFIFQYYREEENGRGNFPPRFSGLQFPNYSSELNVNALELDDSALYLCASSRDRGNSPLHFGNGTRLTVT.

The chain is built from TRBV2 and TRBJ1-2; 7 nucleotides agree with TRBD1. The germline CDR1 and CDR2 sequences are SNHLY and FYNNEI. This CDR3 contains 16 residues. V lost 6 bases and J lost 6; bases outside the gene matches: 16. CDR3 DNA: TGTGCCAGCAGCGTCGACAGGGACATAATATCGGATGGCTACACCTTC. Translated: CASSVDRDIISDGYTF.

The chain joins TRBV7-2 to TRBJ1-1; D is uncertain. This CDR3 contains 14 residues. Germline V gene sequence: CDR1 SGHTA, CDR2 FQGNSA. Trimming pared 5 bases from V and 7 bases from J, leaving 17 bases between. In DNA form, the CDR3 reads TGTGCCAGCAGCCAAAGAAGGGCGTCCATTGAAGCTTTCTTT. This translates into CASSQRRASIEAFF.

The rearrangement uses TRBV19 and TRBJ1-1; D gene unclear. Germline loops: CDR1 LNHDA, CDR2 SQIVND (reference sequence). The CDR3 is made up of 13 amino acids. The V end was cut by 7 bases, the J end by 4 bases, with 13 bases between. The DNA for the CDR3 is TGTGCCAGTACTGTTAGGGCGGGCACTGAAGCTTTCTTT. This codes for CASTVRAGTEAFF.

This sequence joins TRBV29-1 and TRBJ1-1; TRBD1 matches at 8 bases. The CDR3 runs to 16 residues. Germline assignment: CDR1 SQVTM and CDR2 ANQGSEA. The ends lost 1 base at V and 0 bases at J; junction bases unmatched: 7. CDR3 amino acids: CSVEGQGSLMNTEAFF. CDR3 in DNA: TGCAGCGTTGAAGGACAGGGGTCCCTCATGAACACTGAAGCTTTCTTT. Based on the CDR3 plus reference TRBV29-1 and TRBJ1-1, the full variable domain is SAVISQKPSRDICQRGTSLTIQCQVDSQVTMMFWYRQQPGQSLTLIATANQGSEATYESGFVIDKFPISRPNLTFSTLTVSNMSPEDSSIYLCSVEGQGSLMNTEAFFGQGTRLTVV.

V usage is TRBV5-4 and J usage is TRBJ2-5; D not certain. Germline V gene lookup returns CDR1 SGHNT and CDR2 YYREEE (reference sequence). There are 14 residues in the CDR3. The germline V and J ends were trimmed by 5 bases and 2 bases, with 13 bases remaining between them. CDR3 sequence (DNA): TGTGCCAGCAGAATACTGGGAAAACAAGAGACCCAGTACTTC. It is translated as CASRILGKQETQYF.

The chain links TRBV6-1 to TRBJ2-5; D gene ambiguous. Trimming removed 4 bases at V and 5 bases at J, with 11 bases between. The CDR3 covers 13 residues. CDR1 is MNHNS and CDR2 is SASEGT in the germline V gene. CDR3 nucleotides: TGTGCCAGCAGTGGTAACCTAAGGGAGACCCAGTACTTC. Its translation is CASSGNLRETQYF.

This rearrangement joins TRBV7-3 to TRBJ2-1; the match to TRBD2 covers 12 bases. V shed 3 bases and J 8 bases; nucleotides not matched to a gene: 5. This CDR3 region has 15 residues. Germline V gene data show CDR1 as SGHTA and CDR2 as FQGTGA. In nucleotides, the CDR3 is TGTGCCAGCAGCTTTGGACTAGCGGGAACGTATGAGCAGTTCTTC. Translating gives CASSFGLAGTYEQFF.

Here the CDR3 reads CASLGGTGYMNTEAFF. CDR3 coding DNA: TGTGCCAGCCTGGGGGGGACAGGGTACATGAACACTGAAGCTTTCTTT. This rearrangement joins TRBV7-9 to TRBJ1-1; 9 bases are shared with TRBD1. The CDR3 extends over 16 amino acids. Germline V gene lookup returns CDR1 SEHNR and CDR2 FQNEAQ (reference sequence). The V and J ends lost 8 bases and 0 bases, in that order; junction bases with no gene match: 10.

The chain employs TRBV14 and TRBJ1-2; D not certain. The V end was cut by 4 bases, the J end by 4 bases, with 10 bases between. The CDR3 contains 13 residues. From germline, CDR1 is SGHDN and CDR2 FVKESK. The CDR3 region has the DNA TGTGCCAGCAGCCCCCAGGCGGGCTATGGCTACACCTTC. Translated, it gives CASSPQAGYGYTF.

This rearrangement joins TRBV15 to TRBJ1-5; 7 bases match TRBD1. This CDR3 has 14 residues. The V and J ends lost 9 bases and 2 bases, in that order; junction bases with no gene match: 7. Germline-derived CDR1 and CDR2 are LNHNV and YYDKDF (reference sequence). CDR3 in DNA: TGTGCCACAAGGAAGACAGGGCGCAATCAGCCCCAGCATTTT. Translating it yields CATRKTGRNQPQHF.

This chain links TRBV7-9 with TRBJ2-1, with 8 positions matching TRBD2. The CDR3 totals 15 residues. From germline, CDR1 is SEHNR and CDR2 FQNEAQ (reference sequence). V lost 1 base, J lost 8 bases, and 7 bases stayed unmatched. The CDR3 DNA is TGTGCCAGCAGCTTAGGAGCGGGGGCGGGCCATGAGCAGTTCTTC. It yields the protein CASSLGAGAGHEQFF.

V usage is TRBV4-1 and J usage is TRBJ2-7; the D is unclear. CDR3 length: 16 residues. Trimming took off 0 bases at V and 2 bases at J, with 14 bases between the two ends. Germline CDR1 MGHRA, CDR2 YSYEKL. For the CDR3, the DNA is TGCGCCAGCAGCCAAGATTCCGGGCTTTTCCCCTACGAGCAGTACTTC. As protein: CASSQDSGLFPYEQYF.

DNA for the CDR3: TGTGCCAGCAGCAAACAGAGGGGTCAGTCGAACACCGGGGAGCTGTTTTTT. Its translation is CASSKQRGQSNTGELFF. The chain couples TRBV9 to TRBJ2-2; perhaps D is TRBD1 or TRBD2 (5 bases each). V lost 4 bases to trimming and J lost 0 bases, with 16 bases between them. CDR1 and CDR2 (germline): SGDLS, YYNGEE. CDR3 length equals 17 residues.

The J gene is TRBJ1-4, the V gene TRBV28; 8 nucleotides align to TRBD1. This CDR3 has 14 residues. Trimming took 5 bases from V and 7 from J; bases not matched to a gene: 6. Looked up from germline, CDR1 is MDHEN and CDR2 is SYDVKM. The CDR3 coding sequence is TGTGCCAGCAGTCCGGACAGGGAGACTGAAAAACTGTTTTTT. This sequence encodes CASSPDRETEKLFF.

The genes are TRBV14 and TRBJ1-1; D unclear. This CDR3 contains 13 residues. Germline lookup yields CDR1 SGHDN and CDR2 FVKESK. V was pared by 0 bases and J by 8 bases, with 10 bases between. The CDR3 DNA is TGTGCCAGCAGCCAAGATCACGTAAGGGAAGCTTTCTTT. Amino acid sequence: CASSQDHVREAFF.

The CDR3 coding sequence is TGTGCCAGCAGTTATGTAGGCATGAACACTGAAGCTTTCTTT. Encoded protein: CASSYVGMNTEAFF. J is TRBJ1-1 and V is TRBV6-5; D gene unclear. The V gene's germline CDR1 is MNHEY and CDR2 SVGAGI. The CDR3 has 14 residues. V was cut by 3 bases and J by 0 bases, with 8 bases left in between.

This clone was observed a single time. The CDR3 spells CASSLKSRSQGAFF. The CDR3 DNA reads TGTGCCAGCAGCTTAAAGTCCCGGAGTCAAGGAGCTTTCTTT. The rearrangement joins TRBV7-9 to TRBJ1-1, with D unresolved. Germline lookup yields CDR1 SEHNR and CDR2 FQNEAQ (reference sequence). Trimming shortened V by 2 bases and J by 10 bases, and 17 bases separated the two germline ends. This CDR3 spans 14 amino acids.

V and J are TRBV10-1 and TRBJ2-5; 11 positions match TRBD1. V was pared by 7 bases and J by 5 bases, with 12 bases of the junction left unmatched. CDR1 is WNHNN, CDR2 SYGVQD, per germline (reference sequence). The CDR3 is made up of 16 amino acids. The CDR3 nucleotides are TGCGCCAGCACTCCTGACGGGACAGGGGGTAGGGAGACCCAGTACTTC. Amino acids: CASTPDGTGGRETQYF.

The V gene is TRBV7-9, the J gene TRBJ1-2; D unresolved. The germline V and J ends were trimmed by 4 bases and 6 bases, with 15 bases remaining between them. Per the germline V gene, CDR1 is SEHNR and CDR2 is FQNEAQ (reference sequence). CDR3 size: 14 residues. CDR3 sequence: CASSSSGPRHGYTF. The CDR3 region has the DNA TGTGCCAGCAGCTCGTCCGGGCCCCGCCATGGCTACACCTTC.

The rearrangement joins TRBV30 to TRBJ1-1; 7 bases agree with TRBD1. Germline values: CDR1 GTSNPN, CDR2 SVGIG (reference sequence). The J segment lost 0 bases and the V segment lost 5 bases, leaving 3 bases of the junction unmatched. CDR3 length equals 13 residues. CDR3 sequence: CAWGTVMNTEAFF. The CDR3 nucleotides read TGTGCCTGGGGGACAGTCATGAACACTGAAGCTTTCTTT.

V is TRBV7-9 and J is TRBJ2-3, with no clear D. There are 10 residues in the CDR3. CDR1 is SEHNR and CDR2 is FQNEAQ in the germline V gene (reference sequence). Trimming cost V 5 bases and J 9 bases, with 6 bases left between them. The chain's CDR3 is CASSPGTQYF. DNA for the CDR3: TGTGCCAGCAGCCCCGGAACGCAGTATTTT. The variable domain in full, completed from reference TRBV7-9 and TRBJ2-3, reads DTGVSQNPRHKITKRGQNVTFRCDPISEHNRLYWYRQTLGQGPEFLTYFQNEAQLEKSRLLSDRFSAERPKGSFSTLEIQRTEQGDSAMYLCASSPGTQYFGPGTRLTVL.